This paragraph covers one T cell receptor (beta chain) sequence. This clone's antigen is unknown. One base away there is no much larger clone; base qualities are not given. These data originate in a study of T cell repertoires in cytomegalovirus infection (dated by TCRdb to the late 2010s). Concerning the study at large: The HLA type of each donor mattered for the analysis, because public TCR beta signatures pointed to carriage of CMV infection along with the matching HLA type. The paper's findings and limits, for the study overall: Carriers of CMV infection plus the relevant HLA type were discriminated by the cumulative frequency of public TCR beta family members in the study cohort and in an independent approximately 360-donor cohort. The ex vivo response was dominated by HLA-C-restricted CMV-specific TCR beta clonotypes, and the single most frequent clonotype in two of eight donors was supplied by these HLA-C-restricted clonotypes.

Sequencing took place on an Illumina HiSeq 1500. The public sequencing data were trimmed at Q25 with fastp and processed into clonotypes with MiXCR by TCRdb, which kept only in-frame beta chains. CDR3 protein duplicates are merged, each entry listing the most common genes and DNA. Within this sample are 200,000 to 300,000 distinct CDR3 sequences, with roughly an eighth of them counted one time only. The ten most abundant clones make up around 8.1% of the sample. The CDR3 contains 13 residues, cysteine and phenylalanine counted. CDR3 DNA is the only sequence kept; it has 39 bases, read in frame from the first base. V loses 4 bases of germline sequence and J loses 5 bases, and the interval between the two ends is 15 bases. The germline V gene (reference sequence) gives CDR1 as DFQATT and CDR2 as SNEGSKA.

Input material: PBMCs. This TCR was sampled from a human donor in good health (CMV status not recorded). Some clones in this sample may be carry-over from other donors' samples. The rearranged chain carries TRBV20-1 and TRBJ2-7, with the D gene uncertain. The DNA sequence is as follows: TGCAGTGCTAATAGCATAAGTATCGACGAGCAGTACTTC. The resulting protein is CSANSISIDEQYF.